This entry concerns a single T cell receptor (beta chain). The target antigen is unknown. Primers: 60 Vbeta forward and 13 Jbeta reverse. Some clones are missing from TCRdb's copy, which holds only in-frame ones; the method was immunoSEQ multiplex PCR. This sample has about 250,000 clones, with roughly 80% found just once. The sample comes from a study of cytomegalovirus exposure and HLA in healthy donors. Germline lookup yields CDR1 SGHRS and CDR2 YFSETQ. The CDR3 spans 14 residues. J gave up 2 bases and V 2 bases, and 4 bases lay outside the gene matches. Findings and caveats of the study: The study assumed roughly uniform donor sequencing depth for presence/absence analyses. One variant, a missense change in DCLRE1C, was linked in a later analysis to TCR beta V- and J-gene trimming. A likely sequencing artifact accounted for one observed cluster of highly shared sequence variants. In an earlier analysis, most TCR beta V segments were productive about 87% or about 30% of the time.

The sequenced sample was PBMCs. The chain carries TRBV5-1 and TRBJ2-7; 7 nucleotides match TRBD1. The clonotype comes from a girl aged 2-10 years in good health and CMV-seronegative. As DNA, the CDR3 is TGCGCCAGCAGCTTTTGGGACAGACCCTACGAGCAGTACTTC. Residues: CASSFWDRPYEQYF.